The entry below describes one T cell receptor (beta chain). These data belong to a study of control samples from healthy donors and cancer patients. This table comes from immunoSEQ multiplex PCR, and its TCRdb copy is limited to in-frame clones, with some not included. The sample holds 150,000 or so clones; more than 85% are singletons and the top ten take around 2.4%. Germline V gives CDR1 SGHDT, CDR2 YYEEEE. Trimming cost V 0 bases and J 6 bases, with 10 bases left between them. The CDR3 totals 14 residues. The chain couples TRBV5-6 to TRBJ2-1; D perhaps matches TRBD2 (5 bases). The TCR sequence derives from a man in his forties or fifties in good health. Source material: blood. CDR3 loop: CASSLVLAPNEQFF. The CDR3 DNA reads as TGTGCCAGCAGCTTGGTGCTAGCCCCCAATGAGCAGTTCTTC.